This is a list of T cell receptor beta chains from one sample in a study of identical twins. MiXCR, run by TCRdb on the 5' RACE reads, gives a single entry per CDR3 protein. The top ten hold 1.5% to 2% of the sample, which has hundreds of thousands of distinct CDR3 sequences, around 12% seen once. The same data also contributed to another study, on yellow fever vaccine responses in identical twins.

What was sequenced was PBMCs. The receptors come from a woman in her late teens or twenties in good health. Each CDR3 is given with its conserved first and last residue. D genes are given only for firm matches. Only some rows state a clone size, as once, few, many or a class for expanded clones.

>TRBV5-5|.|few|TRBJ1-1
CASSLTPFREGTEAFF
TGTGCCAGCAGCTTGACCCCATTCCGGGAGGGTACTGAAGCTTTCTTT
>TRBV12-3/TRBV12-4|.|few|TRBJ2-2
CASSPRGGTLNTGELFF
TGTGCCAGCAGTCCCCGTGGGGGGACACTGAACACCGGGGAGCTGTTTTTT
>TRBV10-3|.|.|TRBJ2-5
CAISTGLGVGETQYF
TGTGCCATCAGCACAGGGTTGGGAGTCGGAGAGACCCAGTACTTC
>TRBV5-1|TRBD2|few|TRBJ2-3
CASSLVLAGLTDTQYF
TGCGCCAGCAGCTTGGTACTAGCGGGACTCACAGATACGCAGTATTTT
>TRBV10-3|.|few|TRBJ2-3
CAIRASDSSTDTQYF
TGTGCCATCAGAGCCAGTGACTCTAGCACAGATACGCAGTATTTT
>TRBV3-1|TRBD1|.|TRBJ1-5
CASSQGQGASQPQHF
TGTGCCAGCAGCCAAGGACAGGGGGCGAGTCAGCCCCAGCATTTT
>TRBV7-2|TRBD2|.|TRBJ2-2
CAGPGLAGGPWSRELFF
TGTGCCGGTCCGGGACTAGCGGGAGGGCCTTGGTCCCGGGAGCTGTTTTTT
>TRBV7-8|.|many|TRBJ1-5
CASSLVAASNQPQHF
TGTGCCAGCAGCTTAGTGGCAGCTAGCAATCAGCCCCAGCATTTT
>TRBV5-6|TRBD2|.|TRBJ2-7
CASSFPLAAYEQYF
TGTGCCAGCAGCTTTCCGCTAGCGGCTTACGAGCAGTACTTC
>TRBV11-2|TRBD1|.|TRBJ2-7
CASSFRDRGLDEQYF
TGTGCCAGCAGCTTCCGGGACAGGGGGCTGGACGAGCAGTACTTC
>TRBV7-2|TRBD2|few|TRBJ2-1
CASSKTGTSGYNEQFF
TGTGCCAGCAGCAAAACCGGGACTAGCGGCTACAATGAGCAGTTCTTC
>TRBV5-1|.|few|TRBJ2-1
CASSPKRVSYNEQFF
TGCGCCAGCAGCCCCAAGCGGGTATCCTACAATGAGCAGTTCTTC
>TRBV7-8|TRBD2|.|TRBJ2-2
CASSFQGLAGAVAGELSF
TGTGCCAGCAGCTTTCAAGGACTAGCGGGAGCCGTTGCCGGGGAGCTGTCTTTT
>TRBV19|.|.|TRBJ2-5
CASSIVRGGQETQYF
TGTGCCAGTAGTATAGTTCGCGGCGGTCAAGAGACCCAGTACTTC
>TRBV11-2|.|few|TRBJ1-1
CASSLWGDAFF
TGTGCCAGCAGCTTATGGGGCGATGCTTTCTTT
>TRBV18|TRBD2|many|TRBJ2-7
CASSPTGTSGYPYEQYF
TGTGCCAGCTCACCGACCGGGACTAGCGGTTACCCGTACGAGCAGTACTTC
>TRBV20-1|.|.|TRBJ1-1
CSASGPEETNSEAFF
TGCAGTGCTAGTGGGCCAGAAGAAACGAACTCTGAAGCTTTCTTT
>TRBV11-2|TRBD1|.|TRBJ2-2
CASSLVIRGYDGELFF
TGTGCCAGCAGCTTAGTAATCAGGGGGTATGACGGGGAGCTGTTTTTT
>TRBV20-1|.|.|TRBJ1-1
CSARDVGAVGTEAFF
TGCAGTGCTAGAGATGTAGGGGCGGTGGGCACTGAAGCTTTCTTT
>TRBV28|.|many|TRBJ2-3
CASSRYSSTDTQYF
TGTGCCAGCAGTCGATACTCTAGCACAGATACGCAGTATTTT
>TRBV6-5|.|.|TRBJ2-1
CASCLTPNNEQFF
TGTGCCAGCTGTCTGACTCCGAACAATGAGCAGTTCTTC
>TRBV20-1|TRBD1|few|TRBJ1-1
CSEQGGTEAFF
TGCAGCGAACAGGGGGGTACTGAAGCTTTCTTT
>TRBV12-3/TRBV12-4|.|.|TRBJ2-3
CASSGVVDTQYF
TGTGCCAGCAGTGGCGTGGTGGATACGCAGTATTTT
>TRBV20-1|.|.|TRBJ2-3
CCARVSAGSWGDTQYF
TGCTGTGCTAGAGTCTCCGCCGGAAGCTGGGGAGATACGCAGTATTTT
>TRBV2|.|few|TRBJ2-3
CASSTSLYSLDTQYF
TGTGCCAGCAGCACCTCACTATACAGTCTGGATACGCAGTATTTT
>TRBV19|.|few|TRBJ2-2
CASSQVLGGPTNTGELFF
TGTGCCAGTAGTCAGGTCCTGGGCGGACCTACGAACACCGGGGAGCTGTTTTTT
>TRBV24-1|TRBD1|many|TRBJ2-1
CATSDRDRVNEQFF
TGTGCCACCAGTGACCGGGACAGGGTCAATGAGCAGTTCTTC
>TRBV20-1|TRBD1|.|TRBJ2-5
CSASDTGGGETQYF
TGCAGTGCTAGCGACACAGGGGGCGGCGAGACCCAGTACTTC
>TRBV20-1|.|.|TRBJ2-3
CSARVGATDTQYF
TGCAGTGCTAGAGTTGGCGCGACAGATACGCAGTATTTT
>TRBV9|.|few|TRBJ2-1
CASSVDRVGNEQFF
TGTGCCAGCAGCGTAGATAGGGTTGGGAATGAGCAGTTCTTC
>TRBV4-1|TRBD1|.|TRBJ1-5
CASSQWGTGNQPQHF
TGCGCCAGCAGCCAGTGGGGGACAGGCAATCAGCCCCAGCATTTT
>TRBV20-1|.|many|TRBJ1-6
CSASVSGDSPLHF
TGCAGTGCTAGTGTCTCCGGGGATTCACCCCTCCACTTT
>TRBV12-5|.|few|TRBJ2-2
CASREGSNTGELFF
TGTGCTAGTCGGGAAGGGTCGAACACCGGGGAGCTGTTTTTT
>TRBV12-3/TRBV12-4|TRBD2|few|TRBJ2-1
CASTWIGTSGGYNEQFF
TGTGCCAGCACCTGGATCGGGACTAGCGGGGGCTACAATGAGCAGTTCTTC
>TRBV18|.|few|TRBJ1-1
CASSVPVGNTEAFF
TGTGCCAGCTCAGTTCCGGTTGGGAACACTGAAGCTTTCTTT
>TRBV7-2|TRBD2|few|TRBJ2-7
CASSLVGLAGGPGEQYF
TGTGCCAGCAGCTTAGTGGGACTAGCGGGAGGGCCGGGGGAGCAGTACTTC
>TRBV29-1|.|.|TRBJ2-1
CSVTPATGEQFF
TGCAGCGTGACACCGGCAACGGGGGAGCAGTTCTTC
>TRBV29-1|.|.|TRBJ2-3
CSVERAEDTQYF
TGCAGCGTTGAAAGGGCCGAAGATACGCAGTATTTT
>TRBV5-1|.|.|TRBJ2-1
CASSLVDPGDNEQFF
TGCGCCAGCAGCTTGGTGGACCCCGGGGACAATGAGCAGTTCTTC
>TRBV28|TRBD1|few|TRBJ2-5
CASSLRTGGLRETQYF
TGTGCCAGCAGTCTGAGGACAGGGGGGCTTCGAGAGACCCAGTACTTC
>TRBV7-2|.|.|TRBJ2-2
CASTWGYSNTGELFF
TGTGCCAGCACCTGGGGGTATTCGAACACCGGGGAGCTGTTTTTT
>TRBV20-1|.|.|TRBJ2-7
CSLQSGYEQYF
TGCAGCCTCCAATCCGGCTACGAGCAGTACTTC
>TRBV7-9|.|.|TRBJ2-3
CASSLWGQTRTTDTQYF
TGTGCCAGCAGCTTATGGGGACAGACTAGAACGACAGATACGCAGTATTTT
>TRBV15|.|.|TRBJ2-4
CATSRDMQLGDIQYF
TGTGCCACCAGCAGAGATATGCAGCTTGGGGACATTCAGTACTTC
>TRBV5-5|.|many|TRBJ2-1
CASSLVARESSYNEQFF
TGTGCCAGCAGCTTGGTCGCCAGGGAAAGCTCCTACAATGAGCAGTTCTTC
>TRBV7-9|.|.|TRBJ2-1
CASSPSKAGYNEQFF
TGTGCCAGCAGCCCGAGTAAGGCGGGTTACAATGAGCAGTTCTTC
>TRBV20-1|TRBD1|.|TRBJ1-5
CSAQGVRQPQHF
TGCAGTGCCCAGGGGGTACGGCAGCCCCAGCATTTT
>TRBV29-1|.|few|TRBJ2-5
CSAGLGGLETQYF
TGCAGCGCTGGGTTGGGGGGTCTCGAGACCCAGTACTTC
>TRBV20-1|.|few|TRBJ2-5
CSAITFRQPIQETQYF
TGCAGTGCGATTACATTCAGACAGCCGATACAAGAGACCCAGTACTTC
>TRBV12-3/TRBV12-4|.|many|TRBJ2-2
CASSLGWETGSATGELFF
TGTGCCAGCAGTTTGGGGTGGGAAACAGGGTCAGCCACCGGGGAGCTGTTTTTT
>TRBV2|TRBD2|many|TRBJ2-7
CASKVSGSSYEQYF
TGTGCCAGCAAGGTTAGCGGGAGCTCCTACGAGCAGTACTTC
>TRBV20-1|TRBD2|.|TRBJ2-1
CSARRPGLAGGPGFNEQFF
TGCAGTGCTAGAAGGCCGGGACTAGCGGGAGGGCCAGGCTTCAATGAGCAGTTCTTC
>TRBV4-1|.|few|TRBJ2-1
CASSLSADNNYEQFF
TGCGCCAGCAGCCTTTCGGCGGACAATAACTATGAGCAGTTCTTC
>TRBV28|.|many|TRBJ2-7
CASTGSSYEQYF
TGTGCCAGCACTGGCAGCTCCTACGAGCAGTACTTC